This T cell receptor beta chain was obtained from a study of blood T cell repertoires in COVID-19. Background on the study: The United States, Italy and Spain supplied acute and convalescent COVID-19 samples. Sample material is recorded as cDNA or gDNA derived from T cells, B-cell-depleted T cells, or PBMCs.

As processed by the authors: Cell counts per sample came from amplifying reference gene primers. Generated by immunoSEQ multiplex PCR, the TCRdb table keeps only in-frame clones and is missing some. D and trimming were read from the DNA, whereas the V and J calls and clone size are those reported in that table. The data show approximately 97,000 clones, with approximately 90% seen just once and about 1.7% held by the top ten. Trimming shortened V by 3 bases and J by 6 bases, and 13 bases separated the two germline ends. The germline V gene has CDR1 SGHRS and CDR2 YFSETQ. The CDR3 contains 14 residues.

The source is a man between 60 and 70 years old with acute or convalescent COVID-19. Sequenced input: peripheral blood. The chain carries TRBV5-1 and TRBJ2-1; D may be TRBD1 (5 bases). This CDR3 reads CASSSGQGANEQFF. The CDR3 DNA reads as TGCGCCAGCAGCTCCGGACAAGGAGCCAATGAGCAGTTCTTC. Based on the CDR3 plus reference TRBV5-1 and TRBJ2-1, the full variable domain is KAGVTQTPRYLIKTRGQQVTLSCSPISGHRSVSWYQQTPGQGLQFLFEYFSETQRNKGNFPGRFSGRQFSNSRSEMNVSTLELGDSALYLCASSSGQGANEQFFGPGTRLTVL.